Each of the 20 T cell receptor beta chains below was sequenced from the same sample in a study of blood T cell repertoires in COVID-19. This table comes from immunoSEQ multiplex PCR, and its TCRdb copy is limited to in-frame clones, with some not included. The sample includes 150,000 to 200,000 clones, 80% of them seen just once. The sequenced sample consisted of peripheral blood. The receptor set was obtained from a man between 60 and 75 years old with acute or convalescent COVID-19.

The chain is built from TRBV20-1 and TRBJ2-1, with TRBD2 matching 9 bases. Germline assignment: CDR1 DFQATT and CDR2 SNEGSKA (reference sequence). The V and J ends lost 3 bases and 5 bases, in that order; junction bases with no gene match: 20. The CDR3 covers 19 residues. The CDR3 region has the DNA TGCAGTGCTAGTCCCTATAGGGGAGCGGGGGGCGAGAGGAACAATGAGCAGTTCTTC. Amino acid sequence: CSASPYRGAGGERNNEQFF.

The rearrangement joins TRBV15 to TRBJ1-4; a weak D match, TRBD1 (6 bases). Trimming removed 5 bases from V and 8 bases from J, with 18 bases in between. The CDR3 loop spans 15 amino acids. The germline CDR1 and CDR2 sequences are LNHNV and YYDKDF (reference sequence). CDR3 bases: TGTGCCACCAGCCTGTCGGGGGGGCTTTACGAAAAACTGTTTTTT. It specifies CATSLSGGLYEKLFF.

The rearrangement uses TRBV29-1 and TRBJ2-2; 10 positions agree with TRBD2. Trimming cost V 6 bases and J 6 bases; bases outside gene matches: 7. The germline CDR1 and CDR2 sequences are SQVTM and ANQGSEA. The CDR3 is 14 amino acids. The CDR3 DNA reads as TGCAGCGTAACTAGCGGGATGAGGGCCGGGGAGCTGTTTTTT. Translated, it gives CSVTSGMRAGELFF.

The rearrangement joins TRBV10-3 to TRBJ2-7, with 8 bases lining up with TRBD1. V dropped 6 bases and J dropped 5; count of bases not matched to a gene: 15. The CDR3 sequence is 16 residues long. Germline V gene lookup returns CDR1 ENHRY and CDR2 SYGVKD. CDR3: CAIRGPGQGQKDEQYF. DNA of the CDR3: TGTGCCATCAGGGGCCCCGGACAGGGCCAAAAGGACGAGCAGTACTTC.

CDR3 protein: CASSLRARAYEQYF. In DNA form, the CDR3 reads TGTGCCAGCAGCTTAAGGGCCAGGGCCTACGAGCAGTACTTC. The chain is built from TRBV13 and TRBJ2-7; TRBD1 might be the D (5 bases). CDR1 is PRHDT and CDR2 is FYEKMQ in the germline V gene (reference sequence). CDR3 length: 14 amino acids. V lost 2 bases to trimming and J lost 2 bases, with 10 bases between them.

This clone was seen a handful of times. Additional DNA sequences in this sample encode the identical CDR3. This chain joins TRBV2 and TRBJ1-1; D gene unclear. The V gene's germline CDR1 is SNHLY and CDR2 FYNNEI. V lost 4 bases and J 1 base, leaving 7 bases between the germline ends. The CDR3 has 13 amino acids. This CDR3 is CASSGSRNTEAFF. The CDR3 DNA reads TGTGCCAGCAGTGGGAGCAGGAACACTGAAGCTTTCTTT.

This clone was recorded a few times. V gene TRBV9 combines with J gene TRBJ2-7, with D unclear. This CDR3 spans 15 amino acids. V shed 2 bases and J shed 0 bases, with 12 bases lying between them. From germline, CDR1 is SGDLS and CDR2 YYNGEE. The CDR3 spells CASSVGPESSYEQYF. The CDR3 coding sequence is TGTGCCAGCAGCGTGGGCCCAGAGTCCTCCTACGAGCAGTACTTC.

This chain joins TRBV7-3 and TRBJ1-6; 7 positions match TRBD1. Germline V CDR1 and CDR2: SGHTA, FQGTGA. The CDR3 has 14 amino acids. V trimming: 5 bases; J trimming: 6 bases; junction bases outside the gene matches: 4. The CDR3: CASSPGQPNSPLHF. The CDR3 DNA is TGTGCCAGCAGCCCGGGACAGCCTAATTCACCCCTCCACTTT.

The chain combines TRBV24-1 with TRBJ2-1; 9 bases fit TRBD2. CDR1 and CDR2 (germline): KGHDR, SFDVKD. V lost 3 bases, J lost 3 bases, and 5 bases stayed unmatched. The CDR3 has 16 amino acids. CDR3 coding DNA: TGTGCCACCAGTGATGCGACTAGCGGTATCTACAATGAGCAGTTCTTC. Encoded protein: CATSDATSGIYNEQFF.

The V and J genes are TRBV5-1 and TRBJ2-1; 9 bases are shared with TRBD1. There are 13 residues in the CDR3. The V gene's germline CDR1 is SGHRS and CDR2 YFSETQ. J gave up 12 bases and V 0 bases, and 4 bases lay outside the gene matches. DNA of the CDR3: TGCGCCAGCAGCTTGGAGGGGACAGGGAGGCAGTTCTTC. Translated: CASSLEGTGRQFF.

The CDR3, as DNA: TGTGCCAGTAGTATCACAGGGGGAAACGAGCAGTACTTC. It specifies CASSITGGNEQYF. The rearrangement joins TRBV19 to TRBJ2-7; 8 nucleotides line up with TRBD1. J gave up 5 bases and V 3 bases, and 3 bases lay outside the gene matches. There are 13 residues in the CDR3. Germline CDR1 and CDR2: LNHDA and SQIVND (reference sequence).

The V and J genes are TRBV13 and TRBJ2-3; TRBD2 agrees at 9 bases. V was clipped by 3 bases and J by 4 bases; unmatched bases: 2. The CDR3 has 14 amino acids. CDR1 and CDR2 from the germline V gene are PRHDT and FYEKMQ (reference sequence). This CDR3 reads CASSLAGGSDTQYF. The CDR3 DNA reads TGTGCCAGCAGCTTGGCGGGAGGGTCAGATACGCAGTATTTT. Looking up the rest from reference TRBV13 and TRBJ2-3 gives the full variable domain: AAGVIQSPRHLIKEKRETATLKCYPIPRHDTVYWYQQGPGQDPQFLISFYEKMQSDKGSIPDRFSAQQFSDYHSELNMSSLELGDSALYFCASSLAGGSDTQYFGPGTRLTVL.

This clone was seen just once. This rearrangement joins TRBV6-1 to TRBJ2-2; TRBD1 agrees at 8 bases. V was pared by 2 bases and J by 7 bases, with 3 bases of the junction left unmatched. In germline, CDR1 is MNHNS, CDR2 SASEGT. The CDR3 runs 14 residues. Written as DNA, the CDR3 is TGTGCCAGCAGTGAACAGGGGGCTAGCGGGGAGCTGTTTTTT. Protein sequence: CASSEQGASGELFF.

The chain couples TRBV9 to TRBJ2-2; a weak D match, TRBD2 (5 bases). The CDR3 sequence is 17 residues long. Trimming shortened V by 3 bases and J by 0 bases, and 15 bases separated the two germline ends. The germline V gene encodes CDR1 SGDLS and CDR2 YYNGEE. CDR3 region: CASSGGPESPNTGELFF. For the CDR3, the DNA is TGTGCCAGCAGCGGCGGGCCGGAGAGCCCGAACACCGGGGAGCTGTTTTTT.

The rearrangement joins TRBV11-2 to TRBJ2-7; D is possibly TRBD2 (5 bases). The CDR3 loop spans 16 amino acids. CDR1 is SGHAT, CDR2 FQNNGV, per germline. Trimming took 1 base from V and 2 from J, leaving 15 bases between them. The chain's CDR3 is CASSLGGVSSTYEQYF. In DNA form, the CDR3 reads TGTGCCAGCAGCTTAGGGGGAGTATCATCCACCTACGAGCAGTACTTC.

CDR3 DNA: TGTGCCAGCAGTGAAGGCCTGGCCCCCAATGGCTACACCTTC. Protein product: CASSEGLAPNGYTF. This rearrangement joins TRBV6-1 to TRBJ1-2; D unresolved. CDR1 is MNHNS, CDR2 SASEGT, per germline. This CDR3 is 14 amino acids long. V gave up 1 base and J gave up 6 bases, with 12 bases separating them.

This clone was counted a few times. The chain has TRBV7-2 and TRBJ1-3; D gene uncertain. In germline, CDR1 is SGHTA, CDR2 FQGNSA. V was clipped by 6 bases and J by 2 bases, with 11 bases between them. The CDR3 length is 14 residues. The CDR3 DNA is TGTGCCAGCAGACCCCCAGAGGCTGGAAACACCATATATTTT. Its protein product is CASRPPEAGNTIYF.

The V call is TRBV2, the J call TRBJ1-3; D is uncertain. Trimming stripped 2 bases from V and 0 bases from J, with 8 bases between. Germline assignment: CDR1 SNHLY and CDR2 FYNNEI. This CDR3 region has 15 residues. This chain's CDR3 is CASSEQRSSGNTIYF. The CDR3 region has the DNA TGTGCCAGCAGTGAACAGAGGAGCTCTGGAAACACCATATATTTT.

This rearrangement joins TRBV23-1 to TRBJ1-5, with 7 bases aligning to TRBD1. TRBV23-1 is classed as an ORF, of uncertain function. The V gene end was trimmed by 4 bases and the J gene end by 1 base; junction bases not matched to a gene: 4. This CDR3 comprises 15 residues. The CDR3 sequence is CASSRQGFSNQPQHF. DNA for the CDR3: TGCGCCAGCAGTCGACAGGGCTTCAGCAATCAGCCCCAGCATTTT.

V gene TRBV30 combines with J gene TRBJ1-1; possibly TRBD1 for D (5 bases). This CDR3 has 15 amino acids. The V and J ends lost 0 bases and 0 bases respectively, with 11 bases between them. Germline V gene data show CDR1 as GTSNPN and CDR2 as SVGIG (reference sequence). For the CDR3, the DNA is TGTGCCTGGAGTGTGCCGCAGGGAATGAACACTGAAGCTTTCTTT. This codes for CAWSVPQGMNTEAFF.